This is a list of T cell receptor beta chains from one sample in a study of cytomegalovirus exposure and HLA in healthy donors. Generated by immunoSEQ multiplex PCR, the TCRdb table keeps only in-frame clones and is missing some. The sample includes roughly 150,000 clones, 80% to 90% seen only once; the top ten take approximately 2%. Sample: PBMCs. The receptors were gathered from a woman younger than 30 in good health and CMV-seronegative. Both conserved end residues are part of each CDR3. A D gene is named only where the DNA matches it firmly. Clone size appears in some rows only: once, few, many, or a class for an expanded clone.

>TRBD1|TRBJ2-7|TRBV14|-
CASSQVGTGNPYEQYF
TGTGCCAGCAGCCAAGTCGGGACAGGGAATCCCTACGAGCAGTACTTC
>TRBD1|TRBJ2-3|TRBV5-4|-
CASSLTTGVGTDTQYF
TGTGCCAGCAGCTTGACCACAGGGGTCGGGACAGATACGCAGTATTTT
>TRBD1|TRBJ1-2|TRBV6-5|-
CASMQGASGYTF
TGTGCCAGCATGCAGGGGGCTAGTGGCTACACCTTC
>TRBD1|TRBJ1-4|TRBV13|-
CASSLRQGREKLFF
TGTGCCAGCAGCTTAAGACAGGGGCGCGAAAAACTGTTTTTT
>TRBD1|TRBJ1-1|TRBV7-2|-
CASSLARGRPEAFF
TGTGCCAGCAGCTTAGCCAGGGGGCGGCCTGAAGCTTTCTTT
>TRBD2|TRBJ2-4|TRBV7-8|-
CASSPPRAGAAKNIQYF
TGTGCCAGCAGCCCGCCGCGAGCGGGAGCGGCCAAAAACATTCAGTACTTC
>TRBD2|TRBJ2-3|TRBV5-6|few
CASSLARGGGDADTQYF
TGTGCCAGCAGCTTGGCTCGGGGCGGGGGAGATGCAGATACGCAGTATTTT
>-|TRBJ1-2|TRBV28|-
CASSRLGTIYGYTF
TGTGCCAGCAGCCGCCTCGGGACAATCTATGGCTACACCTTC
>TRBD2|TRBJ2-1|TRBV14|once
CASSPLGLAGYNEQFF
TGTGCCAGCAGCCCCTTGGGACTAGCGGGGTACAATGAGCAGTTCTTC
>-|TRBJ1-2|TRBV6-6|-
CASSEGNGYTF
TGTGCCAGCAGTGAGGGTAATGGCTACACCTTC
>-|TRBJ1-1|TRBV7-9|-
CASDAGGPKPAFF
TGTGCCAGCGATGCCGGAGGCCCAAAGCCAGCTTTCTTT
>-|TRBJ1-3|TRBV5-1|-
CASSLDRRSGSSGNTIYF
TGCGCCAGCAGCTTGGATCGTCGATCAGGCAGCTCTGGAAACACCATATATTTT
>TRBD1|TRBJ1-2|TRBV18|-
CASSPGQGAWGYTF
TGTGCCAGCTCACCAGGACAGGGGGCTTGGGGCTACACCTTC
>TRBD1|TRBJ2-6|TRBV10-3|few
CASGQGHSSGANVLTF
TGTGCCAGCGGACAGGGACATTCCTCTGGGGCCAACGTCCTGACTTTC
>-|TRBJ1-2|TRBV5-4|-
CASSLEDSLYGYTF
TGTGCCAGCAGCTTGGAGGACAGCCTCTATGGCTACACCTTC
>-|TRBJ1-5|TRBV28|-
CASSTRREGQPQHF
TGTGCCAGCAGCACGAGACGGGAAGGCCAGCCCCAGCATTTT
>TRBD2|TRBJ2-7|TRBV11-2|-
CASSLGLGAYEQYF
TGTGCCAGCAGCTTGGGACTAGGGGCCTACGAGCAGTACTTC
>-|TRBJ2-1|TRBV15|-
CATSRAGGNEQFF
TGTGCCACCAGCAGAGCAGGTGGGAATGAGCAGTTCTTC
>TRBD1|TRBJ1-2|TRBV2|-
CASSQQGANYGYTF
TGTGCCAGCAGCCAACAGGGGGCCAACTATGGCTACACCTTC
>TRBD1|TRBJ1-2|TRBV30|-
CAWSVRQGDGYTF
TGTGCCTGGAGTGTACGGCAGGGGGACGGCTACACCTTC
>-|TRBJ1-3|TRBV7-7|-
CASSPVGAGNTIYF
TGTGCCAGCAGCCCGGTCGGAGCTGGAAACACCATATATTTT
>-|TRBJ2-3|TRBV7-2|-
CASSPPGKIQYF
TGTGCCAGCAGCCCCCCGGGAAAAATCCAGTATTTT
>TRBD1|TRBJ1-5|TRBV28|-
CASRTGVDQPQHF
TGTGCCAGCAGAACAGGGGTAGATCAGCCCCAGCATTTT
>TRBD1|TRBJ2-7|TRBV4-1|-
CASSQAGTGAYEQYF
TGCGCCAGCAGCCAAGCCGGGACAGGGGCCTACGAGCAGTACTTC
>-|TRBJ1-1|TRBV6-4|few
CASSPRGEGTEAFF
TGTGCCAGCAGTCCACGCGGGGAGGGCACTGAAGCTTTCTTT
>-|TRBJ1-2|TRBV15|-
CATSREILDSGYTF
TGTGCCACCAGCAGAGAAATCCTTGACAGTGGCTACACCTTC
>TRBD1|TRBJ1-5|TRBV5-5|-
CASSLVQGLQPQHF
TGTGCCAGCAGCTTGGTACAGGGGTTACAGCCCCAGCATTTT
>-|TRBJ1-1|TRBV4-2|-
CASSQAVVTASAEAFF
TGTGCCAGCAGCCAAGCGGTAGTCACAGCTAGCGCTGAAGCTTTCTTT
>-|TRBJ2-5|TRBV5-1|-
CASSLGGGQETQYF
TGCGCCAGCAGCTTGGGAGGGGGCCAAGAGACCCAGTACTTC
>-|TRBJ1-4|TRBV9|-
CASSVRESPGGKLFF
TGTGCCAGCAGCGTGAGAGAGTCGCCCGGGGGAAAACTGTTTTTT
>TRBD1|TRBJ1-2|TRBV28|-
CASSLQGVRYGYTF
TGTGCCAGCAGTTTGCAGGGGGTACGCTATGGCTACACCTTC
>TRBD1|TRBJ1-4|TRBV5-1|-
CASRQQGKGEKLFF
TGCGCCAGCAGACAACAGGGGAAGGGGGAAAAACTGTTTTTT
>-|TRBJ2-5|TRBV28|-
CASSKRGETQYF
TGTGCCAGCAGCAAAAGGGGGGAGACCCAGTACTTC
>TRBD1|TRBJ1-2|TRBV25-1|once
CASSEEGAGMGYYGYTF
TGTGCCAGCAGTGAAGAGGGGGCGGGTATGGGGTACTATGGCTACACCTTC
>-|TRBJ2-4|TRBV19|once
CASSRAQGTVAKNIQYF
TGTGCCAGTAGCCGGGCCCAGGGCACGGTAGCCAAAAACATTCAGTACTTC
>-|TRBJ2-3|TRBV6-1|-
CASSTFQVITDTQYF
TGTGCCAGCAGTACATTCCAGGTGATCACAGATACGCAGTATTTT
>TRBD1|TRBJ1-4|TRBV28|-
CASSSRTGGPTNEKLFF
TGTGCCAGCAGTTCAAGGACAGGAGGGCCAACTAATGAAAAACTGTTTTTT
>-|TRBJ2-2|TRBV5-1|-
CASSLAPFVNTGELFF
TGCGCCAGCAGCTTGGCCCCCTTTGTGAACACCGGGGAGCTGTTTTTT
>TRBD1|TRBJ2-7|TRBV14|once
CASSPLDRVPYEQYF
TGTGCCAGCAGCCCCTTGGACAGGGTTCCCTACGAGCAGTACTTC
>-|TRBJ1-1|TRBV28|-
CASSPAGGETEAFF
TGTGCCAGCAGTCCTGCGGGGGGCGAGACTGAAGCTTTCTTT
>-|TRBJ2-1|TRBV5-1|-
CASSPVGGSNEQFF
TGCGCCAGCAGCCCGGTTGGAGGTTCGAATGAGCAGTTCTTC
>-|TRBJ1-1|TRBV6-1|-
CASRGDSPFAAFF
TGTGCCAGTAGAGGCGATTCTCCCTTTGCAGCTTTCTTT
>TRBD1|TRBJ2-4|TRBV28|few
CASSPSDRVIQYF
TGTGCCAGCAGTCCCTCCGACAGGGTTATTCAGTACTTC
>TRBD2|TRBJ2-7|TRBV13|-
CASSLGLAGRYEQYF
TGTGCCAGCAGCTTAGGGCTAGCGGGAAGGTACGAGCAGTACTTC
>-|TRBJ2-5|TRBV19|-
CASSKGLLPETQYF
TGTGCCAGTAGCAAGGGACTCCTGCCAGAGACCCAGTACTTC
>-|TRBJ2-1|TRBV5-1|few
CASSLVYGGNEQFF
TGCGCCAGCAGCTTGGTATACGGAGGAAATGAGCAGTTCTTC
>-|TRBJ1-1|TRBV5-1|-
CASSSASGTEAFF
TGCGCCAGCAGTTCGGCGTCGGGCACTGAAGCTTTCTTT
>TRBD1|TRBJ1-6|TRBV2|once
CASQGQGNSPLHF
TGTGCCAGCCAGGGACAGGGCAATTCACCCCTCCACTTT
>-|TRBJ1-2|TRBV5-6|few
CASSFGRAYGYTF
TGTGCCAGCAGCTTTGGTCGCGCGTATGGCTACACCTTC
>-|TRBJ2-3|TRBV7-3|-
CASSLAGSTDTQYF
TGTGCCAGCAGCTTAGCGGGTAGCACAGATACGCAGTATTTT
>TRBD1|TRBJ2-1|TRBV28|-
CASSLLVPQGSGQFF
TGTGCCAGCAGTTTATTAGTCCCACAGGGGAGTGGTCAGTTCTTC